The 21 T cell receptor beta chains below come from one sample, sequenced in a study of cytomegalovirus exposure and HLA in healthy donors. Profiling relied on immunoSEQ multiplex PCR, and the TCRdb table lists in-frame clones only, not all of them. The repertoire holds 200,000 or so clones, roughly 83% seen once, with 5.5% to 7% in the top ten. Material: PBMCs. These receptors were collected from a woman aged 18-30 years in good health and CMV-seronegative.

The V and J genes are TRBV6-5 and TRBJ2-1, with D possibly matching TRBD1 (5 bases). The CDR3 contains 15 residues. The germline V gene has CDR1 MNHEY and CDR2 SVGAGI. Trimming stripped 0 bases from V and 8 bases from J, with 14 bases between. The CDR3 bases are TGTGCCAGCAGTTACTCGGGGCAGGGTTGGGATGAGCAGTTCTTC. Residues: CASSYSGQGWDEQFF.

The chain is built from TRBV7-9 and TRBJ2-7, with TRBD2 as a possible D gene (6 bases). The germline CDR1 and CDR2 sequences are SEHNR and FQNEAQ (reference sequence). Trimming stripped 5 bases from V and 3 bases from J, with 11 bases between. The CDR3 totals 13 residues. The CDR3 region is CASSGTFGYEQYF. CDR3 in DNA: TGTGCCAGCAGCGGGACTTTCGGCTACGAGCAGTACTTC.

The chain has TRBV12-5 and TRBJ1-1; no reliable D call. This CDR3 is 13 amino acids long. CDR1 and CDR2 (germline): LGHNT, FRNRAP. Trimming removed 4 bases at V and 0 bases at J, with 6 bases between. The CDR3 loop reads CASGSGLNTEAFF. The CDR3 DNA reads TGTGCTAGTGGTTCCGGGTTGAACACTGAAGCTTTCTTT.

V and J are TRBV28 and TRBJ1-1; D gene unclear. This CDR3 spans 12 amino acids. Trimming took 6 bases from V and 9 from J, leaving 14 bases between them. The germline V gene encodes CDR1 MDHEN and CDR2 SYDVKM. The CDR3 sequence: CASSNEQGQAFF. In DNA, the CDR3 is TGTGCCAGCAGCAATGAGCAAGGACAAGCTTTCTTT.

The J gene is TRBJ2-7, the V gene TRBV28, with a weak D call TRBD2 (6 bases). Per germline, CDR1 MDHEN and CDR2 SYDVKM. Trimming left V 7 bases short and J 0 bases short, with 16 bases between. CDR3 length: 15 amino acids. DNA of the CDR3: TGTGCCAGCATCCGTTTCGGGGGAGGCTCCTACGAGCAGTACTTC. Translating it yields CASIRFGGGSYEQYF.

The J gene is TRBJ2-1, the V gene TRBV5-1, with D hard to call. Trimming shortened V by 1 base and J by 8 bases, and 13 bases separated the two germline ends. CDR1 is SGHRS and CDR2 is YFSETQ in the germline V gene. The CDR3 runs 14 residues. The CDR3 reads CASSLLSQPDEQFF. CDR3 coding DNA: TGCGCCAGCAGCTTGTTATCCCAGCCCGATGAGCAGTTCTTC.

This clone showed up just a few times. The chain links TRBV4-1 to TRBJ2-3, with 8 bases that match TRBD2. In germline, CDR1 is MGHRA, CDR2 YSYEKL. J lost 6 bases, V lost 5 bases, and 16 bases had no gene match. CDR3 length: 17 amino acids. The CDR3 DNA follows: TGCGCCAGCAGCACACACGACGGGGGGGCATTATTTGATACGCAGTATTTT. Its translation is CASSTHDGGALFDTQYF.

This chain connects TRBV27 to TRBJ1-5, with D uncertain. Trimming removed 5 bases from V and 8 bases from J, with 13 bases in between. The germline V gene has CDR1 MNHEY and CDR2 SMNVEV (reference sequence). The CDR3 runs 13 residues. CDR3 protein: CASSVRGLEPQHF. The CDR3 DNA reads as TGTGCCAGCAGTGTACGAGGACTGGAGCCCCAGCATTTT.

This sequence joins TRBV11-3 and TRBJ1-1; no clear D. Trimming left V 5 bases short and J 5 bases short, with 9 bases between. Germline CDR1 reads SGHNT; CDR2 reads YENEEA. The CDR3 has 12 amino acids. The chain's CDR3 is CASSPGWTEAFF. The CDR3 DNA sequence: TGTGCCAGCAGCCCTGGGTGGACTGAAGCTTTCTTT.

This chain links TRBV2 with TRBJ1-2; D is perhaps TRBD1 (5 bases). Looked up from germline, CDR1 is SNHLY and CDR2 is FYNNEI. The CDR3 runs to 14 residues. Trimming took 1 base from V and 4 from J, leaving 10 bases between them. This CDR3 reads CASSEDETVYGYTF. Written as DNA, the CDR3 is TGTGCCAGCAGTGAAGACGAGACAGTCTATGGCTACACCTTC. The full variable domain, its missing parts supplied by reference TRBV2 and TRBJ1-2, is EPEVTQTPSHQVTQMGQEVILRCVPISNHLYFYWYRQILGQKVEFLVSFYNNEISEKSEIFDDQFSVERPDGSNFTLKIRSTKLEDSAMYFCASSEDETVYGYTFGSGTRLTVV.

This clone appeared once. The chain uses TRBV9 and TRBJ1-5; D is undetermined. The CDR3 is 12 amino acids. Trimming removed 4 bases from V and 4 bases from J, with 6 bases in between. Looked up from germline, CDR1 is SGDLS and CDR2 is YYNGEE. Here the CDR3 reads CASSTSNQPQHF. The CDR3 DNA sequence: TGTGCCAGCAGCACCTCTAATCAGCCCCAGCATTTT. The full variable domain, rest sourced from reference TRBV9 and TRBJ1-5, is DSGVTQTPKHLITATGQRVTLRCSPRSGDLSVYWYQQSLDQGLQFLIQYYNGEERAKGNILERFSAQQFPDLHSELNLSSLELGDSALYFCASSTSNQPQHFGDGTRLSIL.

The V call is TRBV11-2, the J call TRBJ2-7; D tentatively reads TRBD1 or TRBD2 (5 bases each). The CDR3 runs to 14 residues. With 3 bases removed from V and 3 bases from J, the gap between germline ends came to 12 bases. Germline V gives CDR1 SGHAT, CDR2 FQNNGV. The DNA for the CDR3 is TGTGCCAGCAGCTTGGGGGACGGGCACTACGAGCAGTACTTC. It specifies CASSLGDGHYEQYF.

The J gene is TRBJ2-7, the V gene TRBV5-4; tentative D call: TRBD2 (5 bases). The CDR3 spans 14 residues. V was pared by 3 bases and J by 6 bases, with 16 bases between. The germline V gene has CDR1 SGHNT and CDR2 YYREEE (reference sequence). Here the CDR3 reads CASSSVRSGGEQYF. The CDR3 coding sequence is TGTGCCAGCAGCTCAGTACGTAGTGGAGGCGAGCAGTACTTC.

V gene TRBV7-6 combines with J gene TRBJ1-5; 7 positions match TRBD1. Germline V lookup: CDR1 SGHVS, CDR2 FNYEAQ. V shed 2 bases, J shed 1 base, and the junction held 8 bases outside the gene matches. The CDR3 contains 17 residues. The CDR3 DNA follows: TGTGCCAGCAGCTTATATCCCCGGGGACAGAGCAATCAGCCCCAGCATTTT. Protein sequence: CASSLYPRGQSNQPQHF.

The chain employs TRBV15 and TRBJ2-7, with 8 nucleotides matching TRBD1. V lost 2 bases, J lost 3 bases, and 3 bases stayed unmatched. Germline loops: CDR1 LNHNV, CDR2 YYDKDF (reference sequence). This CDR3 is 14 amino acids long. This CDR3 reads CATSRYGQGYEQYF. The CDR3 DNA reads as TGTGCCACCAGCAGATATGGACAGGGCTACGAGCAGTACTTC.

The count of this clone is one. V gene TRBV7-9 combines with J gene TRBJ2-2, with D possibly TRBD1 on 6 matching bases. Per germline, CDR1 SEHNR and CDR2 FQNEAQ (reference sequence). Trimming took 3 bases from V and 4 from J, leaving 9 bases between them. The CDR3 has 14 amino acids. This chain's CDR3 is CASSLTGVTGELFF. The CDR3 DNA is TGTGCCAGCAGCTTGACAGGCGTCACCGGGGAGCTGTTTTTT.

The chain has TRBV5-8 and TRBJ2-1; TRBD2 is a possible D gene (5 bases). The CDR3 has 14 residues. The V gene's germline CDR1 is SGHTS and CDR2 YDEGEE. V was trimmed by 10 bases and J by 5 bases, leaving 19 bases between them. The CDR3 DNA is TGTGCCTTCGGCTGGGGAAGGCGGGACAATGAGCAGTTCTTC. Protein sequence: CAFGWGRRDNEQFF.

V gene TRBV18 combines with J gene TRBJ2-1, with TRBD2 matching 12 bases. The V and J ends lost 3 bases and 7 bases, in that order; junction bases with no gene match: 4. Germline CDR1 and CDR2: KGHSH and LQKENI. The CDR3 is 15 amino acids. CDR3 loop: CASSPWTSGVNEQFF. In nucleotides, the CDR3 is TGTGCCAGCTCACCTTGGACTAGCGGGGTAAATGAGCAGTTCTTC.

In its sample, this clone was seen once. This chain connects TRBV27 to TRBJ2-7; D is unresolved. The CDR3 has 9 amino acids. Germline CDR1 is MNHEY and CDR2 is SMNVEV (reference sequence). Trimming removed 9 bases from V and 5 bases from J, with 5 bases in between. CDR3 nucleotides: TGTGCCAGTACCAACGAGCAGTACTTC. It yields the protein CASTNEQYF.

This clone appeared once. The chain joins TRBV5-1 to TRBJ2-7; the D call may be TRBD1 or TRBD2 (5 bases each). This CDR3 has 14 residues. V lost 2 bases to trimming and J lost 2 bases, with 11 bases between them. Germline assignment: CDR1 SGHRS and CDR2 YFSETQ. CDR3 protein: CASSFSGTPYEQYF. The CDR3 nucleotides read TGCGCCAGCAGCTTCTCCGGGACGCCCTACGAGCAGTACTTC.

Worth noting for this clone: Other DNA sequences in this specimen translate into the identical CDR3. The V call is TRBV9, the J call TRBJ2-3, with D possibly being TRBD1 (5 bases). Trimming pared 0 bases from V and 1 base from J, leaving 9 bases between. Per germline, CDR1 SGDLS and CDR2 YYNGEE. This CDR3 contains 15 residues. The CDR3 loop reads CASSVGGAGTDTQYF. The CDR3 DNA sequence: TGTGCCAGCAGCGTAGGTGGGGCAGGCACAGATACGCAGTATTTT.